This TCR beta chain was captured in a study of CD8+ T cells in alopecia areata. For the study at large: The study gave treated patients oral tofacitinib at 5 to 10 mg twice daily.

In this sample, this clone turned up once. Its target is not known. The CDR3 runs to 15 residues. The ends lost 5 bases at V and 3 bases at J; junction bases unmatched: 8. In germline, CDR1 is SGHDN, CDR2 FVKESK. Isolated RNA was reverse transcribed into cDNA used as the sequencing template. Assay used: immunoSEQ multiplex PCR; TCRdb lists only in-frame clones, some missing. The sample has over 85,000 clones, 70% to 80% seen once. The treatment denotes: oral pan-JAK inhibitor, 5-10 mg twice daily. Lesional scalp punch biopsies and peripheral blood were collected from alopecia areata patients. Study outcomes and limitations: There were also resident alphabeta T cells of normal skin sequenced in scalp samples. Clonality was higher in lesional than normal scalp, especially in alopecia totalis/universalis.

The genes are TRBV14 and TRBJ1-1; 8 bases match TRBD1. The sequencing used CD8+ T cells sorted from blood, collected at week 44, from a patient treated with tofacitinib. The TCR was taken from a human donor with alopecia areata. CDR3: CASSSTGGGYTEAFF. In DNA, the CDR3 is TGTGCCAGCAGCTCAACAGGGGGAGGGTACACTGAAGCTTTCTTT.